Below, 27 T cell receptor beta chains from the same sample are listed, as sequenced in a study of blood T cells in healthy people across ages. The authors ran a second PCR of about 7 to 12 cycles using a sample-barcoded 5' primer and a J-beta primer mix. From the 5' RACE reads, TCRdb called clonotypes with MiXCR, one entry per CDR3 protein. The sample comprises about a million distinct CDR3 sequences, about 51% of which are singletons, and around 21% rests with the top ten. Sequencing was carried out using blood. Source of these receptors: a woman aged 60 to 75 in good health.

In its sample, this clonotype was seen a few times. The CDR3 nucleotides are TGTGCCAGCAGCTTAGCGCTGGGACTAGCGGGATGGAGGGGGGAGACCCAGTACTTC. This sequence encodes CASSLALGLAGWRGETQYF. The chain uses TRBV7-2 and TRBJ2-5, with 13 bases aligning to TRBD2. There are 19 residues in the CDR3. Germline-derived CDR1 and CDR2 are SGHTA and FQGNSA. V trimming: 0 bases; J trimming: 5 bases; junction bases outside the gene matches: 12. Full variable domain (outside the CDR3, taken from reference TRBV7-2 and TRBJ2-5): GAGVSQSPSNKVTEKGKDVELRCDPISGHTALYWYRQSLGQGLEFLIYFQGNSAPDKSGLPSDRFSAERTGGSVSTLTIQRTQQEDSAVYLCASSLALGLAGWRGETQYFGPGTRLLVL.

The V and J genes are TRBV20-1 and TRBJ2-1; 7 bases agree with TRBD1. CDR1 and CDR2 from the germline V gene are DFQATT and SNEGSKA (reference sequence). V shed 6 bases and J 8 bases; nucleotides not matched to a gene: 10. CDR3 length: 13 amino acids. The CDR3 bases are TGCAGTGCCCCGGTGGAGACAGGGCATGAGCAGTTCTTC. Protein product: CSAPVETGHEQFF.

V gene TRBV20-1 combines with J gene TRBJ1-5; D may be TRBD1 (5 bases). This CDR3 has 15 residues. Trimming shortened V by 5 bases and J by 5 bases, and 19 bases separated the two germline ends. CDR1 and CDR2 from the germline V gene are DFQATT and SNEGSKA (reference sequence). The CDR3 spells CSARRREGLDQPQHF. Written as DNA, the CDR3 is TGCAGTGCTCGGCGCAGGGAAGGATTGGATCAGCCCCAGCATTTT.

J is TRBJ2-3 and V is TRBV28; D remains unclear. V dropped 5 bases and J dropped 3 bases, with 15 bases sitting between them. In germline, CDR1 is MDHEN, CDR2 SYDVKM. The CDR3 loop spans 15 amino acids. In DNA, the CDR3 is TGTGCCAGCAGTCCCGCCATCGGGCGTACAGATACGCAGTATTTT. This codes for CASSPAIGRTDTQYF.

The rearrangement uses TRBV29-1 and TRBJ2-1; 8 bases agree with TRBD2. V lost 0 bases and J lost 5; bases outside the gene matches: 6. CDR3 size: 15 residues. Germline V gives CDR1 SQVTM, CDR2 ANQGSEA. The CDR3: CSVEDCEREHNEQFF. The CDR3, as DNA: TGCAGCGTTGAAGATTGTGAGCGGGAGCACAATGAGCAGTTCTTC.

The rearrangement uses TRBV11-2 and TRBJ1-4; no clear D. The germline V gene has CDR1 SGHAT and CDR2 FQNNGV. The CDR3 spans 14 residues. Trimming stripped 6 bases from V and 5 bases from J, with 13 bases between. The CDR3 here is CASRQRGSNEKLFF. The CDR3 DNA sequence: TGTGCCAGCAGACAACGGGGATCGAATGAAAAACTGTTTTTT.

The chain uses TRBV7-8 and TRBJ2-1; 12 bases map to TRBD2. Per the germline V gene, CDR1 is SGHVS and CDR2 is FQNEAQ. The CDR3 is 16 residues long. V was pared by 1 base and J by 9 bases, with 7 bases of the junction left unmatched. CDR3 region: CASSLGLAGGPSEQFF. CDR3 sequence (DNA): TGTGCCAGCAGCTTAGGGCTAGCGGGAGGGCCTAGTGAGCAGTTCTTC. Combining the CDR3 with reference TRBV7-8 and TRBJ2-1 gives the whole variable domain GAGVSQSPRYKVAKRGQDVALRCDPISGHVSLFWYQQALGQGPEFLTYFQNEAQLDKSGLPSDRFFAERPEGSVSTLKIQRTQQEDSAVYLCASSLGLAGGPSEQFFGPGTRLTVL.

The gene calls are TRBV30 and TRBJ2-7; D is unresolved. The V end lost 2 bases, the J end lost 0 bases, and 5 bases lay between the germline ends. Germline loops: CDR1 GTSNPN, CDR2 SVGIG (reference sequence). The CDR3 totals 12 residues. The CDR3 is CAWSQNSYEQYF. CDR3 sequence (DNA): TGTGCCTGGAGTCAAAACTCCTACGAGCAGTACTTC.

The V gene is TRBV5-5, the J gene TRBJ2-3; 9 bases line up with TRBD2. CDR3 size: 16 residues. With 6 bases clipped from V and 3 bases from J, the junction kept 11 bases outside the gene matches. In germline, CDR1 is SGHKS, CDR2 YYEKEE (reference sequence). The CDR3 loop reads CASNQRRLAGTDTQYF. CDR3 nucleotides: TGTGCCAGCAACCAAAGGCGGCTAGCGGGAACAGATACGCAGTATTTT.

The chain has TRBV5-4 and TRBJ2-5; 8 bases are a match to TRBD2. The CDR3 runs 14 residues. The V gene end was trimmed by 0 bases and the J gene end by 5 bases; junction bases not matched to a gene: 3. The germline V gene has CDR1 SGHNT and CDR2 YYREEE (reference sequence). The CDR3 DNA sequence: TGTGCCAGCAGCTTGGGAGCGGGAGACGAGACCCAGTACTTC. It specifies CASSLGAGDETQYF.

The V and J genes are TRBV20-1 and TRBJ1-5; D gene unclear. CDR1 and CDR2 from the germline V gene are DFQATT and SNEGSKA (reference sequence). The germline V and J ends were trimmed by 7 bases and 4 bases, with 14 bases remaining between them. There are 13 residues in the CDR3. CDR3 sequence: CSVLPTQNQPQHF. The CDR3 DNA sequence: TGCAGTGTTCTCCCAACCCAGAATCAGCCCCAGCATTTT.

The CDR3 bases are TGTGCCAGCAGTTTCCTCATGGGCACTGAAGCTTTCTTT. Protein sequence: CASSFLMGTEAFF. V gene TRBV27 combines with J gene TRBJ1-1; D gene ambiguous. The CDR3 sequence is 13 residues long. Germline CDR1 reads MNHEY; CDR2 reads SMNVEV (reference sequence). V was shortened by 3 bases and J by 4 bases, with 9 bases between the two germline ends.

Only one count was recorded for this clonotype. The chain recombines TRBV19 with TRBJ1-2; D is unclear. V lost 5 bases, J lost 4 bases, and 17 bases lay in between. Looked up from germline, CDR1 is LNHDA and CDR2 is SQIVND (reference sequence). The CDR3 covers 15 residues. In DNA, the CDR3 is TGTGCCAGTAGTCGCTCTGATGCCTCGGGCTATGGCTACACCTTC. Its translation: CASSRSDASGYGYTF.

This clonotype has a single count. The V and J genes are TRBV15 and TRBJ2-1, with 9 bases identical to TRBD1. The CDR3 is 15 amino acids. With 4 bases clipped from V and 5 bases from J, the junction kept 6 bases outside the gene matches. Germline V gene data show CDR1 as LNHNV and CDR2 as YYDKDF (reference sequence). The CDR3 protein is CATSTRGTGNNEQFF. For the CDR3, the DNA is TGTGCCACCAGCACACGTGGGACAGGGAACAATGAGCAGTTCTTC.

A single count supports this clonotype. V gene TRBV6-1 combines with J gene TRBJ2-3; D might be TRBD2 (8 bases). V gave up 4 bases and J gave up 0 bases, with 14 bases separating them. Germline V gene data show CDR1 as MNHNS and CDR2 as SASEGT. The CDR3 is 16 residues long. The CDR3 nucleotides read TGTGCCAGCAGTGGCGGGGGGACAGCTAGCACAGATACGCAGTATTTT. Translating it yields CASSGGGTASTDTQYF.

J is TRBJ2-3 and V is TRBV27, with D possibly being TRBD1 (6 bases). The CDR3 has 14 residues. Trimming removed 3 bases at V and 3 bases at J, with 10 bases between. The germline V gene has CDR1 MNHEY and CDR2 SMNVEV (reference sequence). In nucleotides, the CDR3 is TGTGCCAGCAGTTTTGGACAGCGAACAGATACGCAGTATTTT. This sequence encodes CASSFGQRTDTQYF.

The V gene is TRBV7-2, the J gene TRBJ2-3, with 7 bases matching TRBD1. V shed 4 bases and J 4 bases; nucleotides not matched to a gene: 8. Germline lookup yields CDR1 SGHTA and CDR2 FQGNSA. This CDR3 contains 15 residues. The CDR3 sequence is CASSSTRQGSDTQYF. CDR3 bases: TGTGCCAGCAGCTCTACTCGACAGGGATCAGATACGCAGTATTTT.

The V and J genes are TRBV19 and TRBJ1-1; 8 bases fit TRBD1. This CDR3 spans 15 amino acids. Trimming took 5 bases from V and 7 from J; bases not matched to a gene: 12. Germline assignment: CDR1 LNHDA and CDR2 SQIVND (reference sequence). The CDR3, as DNA: TGTGCCAGTAGTGCCCCGGGACAGGCCCTACATGAAGCTTTCTTT. Amino acid sequence: CASSAPGQALHEAFF.

The rearrangement links TRBV5-1 to TRBJ2-1; D unclear. Trimming left V 0 bases short and J 10 bases short, with 14 bases between. The CDR3 totals 14 residues. Germline values: CDR1 SGHRS, CDR2 YFSETQ. CDR3 coding DNA: TGCGCCAGCAGCTTGGCAGGAGTAGTCGGGGAGCAGTTCTTC. Protein sequence: CASSLAGVVGEQFF. The variable domain in full, completed from reference TRBV5-1 and TRBJ2-1, reads KAGVTQTPRYLIKTRGQQVTLSCSPISGHRSVSWYQQTPGQGLQFLFEYFSETQRNKGNFPGRFSGRQFSNSRSEMNVSTLELGDSALYLCASSLAGVVGEQFFGPGTRLTVL.

The V gene is TRBV4-1, the J gene TRBJ1-4; the D gene is possibly TRBD1 (5 bases). The CDR3 has 17 residues. The germline gives CDR1 MGHRA, CDR2 YSYEKL. The ends were cut back, 1 base at V and 8 bases at J, with 20 bases in the middle. CDR3 amino acids: CASSQALGAGRTEKLFF. As DNA, the CDR3 is TGCGCCAGCAGCCAAGCCCTAGGGGCAGGGAGAACGGAAAAACTGTTTTTT.

J is TRBJ2-1 and V is TRBV11-2; 15 bases are a match to TRBD2. The CDR3 has 17 amino acids. V trimming: 5 bases; J trimming: 4 bases; junction bases outside the gene matches: 6. CDR1 and CDR2 (germline): SGHAT, FQNNGV. This CDR3 is CASSTGTSGRLYNEQFF. Here the CDR3 DNA reads TGTGCCAGCAGCACCGGGACTAGCGGGAGGCTATACAATGAGCAGTTCTTC.

This clonotype occurred once. A junction end diverges from the germline sequence, so it may reflect a read error. V gene TRBV5-1 combines with J gene TRBJ2-5, with D hard to call. Germline CDR1 and CDR2: SGHRS and YFSETQ. The length of the CDR3 is 14 residues. The CDR3 protein is CTSSRENTKETQYF. The CDR3 nucleotides are TGCACCAGCAGCCGAGAGAATACGAAAGAGACCCAGTACTTC.

Points on this clonotype: One end of the junction is discordant with germline, which a read error may explain. This rearrangement joins TRBV4-1 to TRBJ1-1; D is uncertain. The CDR3 is made up of 13 amino acids. Germline CDR1 is MGHRA and CDR2 is YSYEKL. The DNA for the CDR3 is TGCGCCGGCAGCCAAGTTGTGGACACTGAAGCTTTCTTT. It encodes CAGSQVVDTEAFF.

This rearrangement joins TRBV12-3 or TRBV12-4 to TRBJ1-3; possible D gene TRBD1, 5 bases. The CDR3 covers 14 residues. V was clipped by 5 bases and J by 2 bases, with 10 bases between them. The CDR3 coding sequence is TGTGCCAGCAGTCAACAGGTAGCTGGAAACACCATATATTTT. Amino acid sequence: CASSQQVAGNTIYF.

The V call is TRBV29-1, the J call TRBJ2-2; no clear D gene. Trimming left V 7 bases short and J 5 bases short, with 8 bases between. CDR1 and CDR2 (germline): SQVTM, ANQGSEA. CDR3 length equals 11 residues. The CDR3 nucleotides are TGCAGCGCCATAGATACCGGGGAGCTGTTTTTT. This encodes CSAIDTGELFF.

The chain has TRBV20-1 and TRBJ2-1; the match to TRBD2 covers 8 bases. Germline V gives CDR1 DFQATT, CDR2 SNEGSKA (reference sequence). With V trimmed by 6 bases and J by 4 bases, 8 bases remained unmatched. The CDR3 sequence is 14 residues long. The CDR3 protein is CSAPLAGRYNEQFF. The CDR3 DNA reads as TGCAGTGCCCCTCTAGCGGGCCGTTACAATGAGCAGTTCTTC.

V is TRBV12-3 or TRBV12-4 and J is TRBJ2-3; 9 nucleotides line up with TRBD1. This CDR3 region has 14 residues. With V trimmed by 7 bases and J by 6 bases, 8 bases remained unmatched. The CDR3 spells CASNPGQGRDTQYF. DNA of the CDR3: TGTGCCAGCAACCCGGGACAGGGAAGGGATACGCAGTATTTT.